Below, 23 T cell receptor beta chains from the same sample are listed, as sequenced in a study of human T cells and chemical hapten exposure. The treatment denotes: therapeutic diphenylcyclopropenone sensitization with weekly scalp DPC. Individual cDNA molecules received unique molecular identifiers in the library. Each CDR3 protein is one row after TCRdb ran MiXCR on the reads. The sample contains approximately 4,900 distinct CDR3 sequences, about 60% of which appear only once. The source material was whole blood, sampled before DPC sensitization or 2, 6, or about 24 weeks after (not recorded which). The origin of the receptors is an adult with alopecia areata. Some clones in this sample may be carry-over from other donors' samples. This table probably holds off-target reads from a library built for another chain.

The chain couples TRBV7-2 to TRBJ2-3, with TRBD2 identical over 7 bases. CDR3 length: 18 amino acids. V trimming: 1 base; J trimming: 7 bases; junction bases outside the gene matches: 17. CDR1 and CDR2 from the germline V gene are SGHTA and FQGNSA. The CDR3 reads CASSLVMKREVPGYTQYF. The DNA for the CDR3 is TGTGCCAGCAGCTTAGTAATGAAACGGGAGGTCCCCGGGTATACGCAGTATTTT.

A few counts support this clonotype. At one end the junction does not follow the germline gene, possibly because of a read error. The chain is built from TRBV12-3 or TRBV12-4 and TRBJ2-5, with D uncertain. The CDR3 sequence is 11 residues long. CDR3 sequence: CASSLEETQYF. CDR3 coding DNA: TGTGCCAGCAGCTTAGAAGAGACCCAGTACTTC.

This clonotype came up a few times. The V gene is TRBV7-2, the J gene TRBJ2-7, with D perhaps matching TRBD1 or TRBD2 (5 bases each). This CDR3 contains 13 residues. CDR1 and CDR2 (germline): SGHTA, FQGNSA. The V gene lost 5 bases and the J gene lost 6 bases, with 14 bases spanning the gap. The CDR3 is CASSPYRDLEQYF. CDR3 nucleotide sequence: TGTGCCAGCAGCCCTTACCGGGACCTCGAGCAGTACTTC.

This clonotype was counted a single time. The chain joins TRBV6-5 to TRBJ2-3; 7 nucleotides align to TRBD2. The V gene's germline CDR1 is MNHEY and CDR2 SVGAGI. The junction had 11 bases not matched to a gene; V was cut back by 5 bases and J by 6 bases. The CDR3 has 15 amino acids. The CDR3 bases are TGTGCCAGCAGTCATTCTAGCGGCCACTCCGATACGCAGTATTTT. Translating it yields CASSHSSGHSDTQYF.

The chain combines TRBV20-1 with TRBJ2-1; 13 bases align to TRBD2. This CDR3 has 17 amino acids. Trimming removed 5 bases from V and 0 bases from J; junction bases left unmatched: 7. Germline-derived CDR1 and CDR2 are DFQATT and SNEGSKA (reference sequence). CDR3 residues: CSAPGLAGQSSYNEQFF. CDR3 coding DNA: TGCAGTGCTCCGGGACTAGCGGGACAGAGCTCCTACAATGAGCAGTTCTTC.

The V call is TRBV5-1, the J call TRBJ2-2, with no clear D. With 2 bases removed from V and 2 bases from J, the gap between germline ends came to 10 bases. There are 15 residues in the CDR3. Germline CDR1 reads SGHRS; CDR2 reads YFSETQ. The CDR3 sequence: CASSLGRANTGELFF. As DNA, the CDR3 is TGCGCCAGCAGCTTAGGACGCGCTAACACCGGGGAGCTGTTTTTT.

The genes are TRBV7-8 and TRBJ2-3, with D possibly called TRBD1 or TRBD2 (5 bases each). The CDR3 is 14 amino acids. V lost 5 bases and J lost 0, with 9 bases in between. Germline CDR1 is SGHVS and CDR2 is FQNEAQ. CDR3 sequence (DNA): TGTGCCAGCAGCCTGGGACGGAGCACAGATACGCAGTATTTT. Translation: CASSLGRSTDTQYF.

This chain joins TRBV29-1 and TRBJ2-2, with unresolved D. CDR3 length equals 13 residues. CDR1 is SQVTM and CDR2 is ANQGSEA in the germline V gene. Trimming pared 6 bases from V and 0 bases from J, leaving 8 bases between. The DNA for the CDR3 is TGCAGCGTCCAACTGACGAACACCGGGGAGCTGTTTTTT. Protein product: CSVQLTNTGELFF.

V gene TRBV20-1 combines with J gene TRBJ2-3; 12 positions match TRBD2. The CDR3 loop spans 16 amino acids. The V gene end was trimmed by 3 bases and the J gene end by 4 bases; junction bases not matched to a gene: 8. The V gene's germline CDR1 is DFQATT and CDR2 SNEGSKA (reference sequence). The CDR3 reads CSASSRLAGAADTQYF. The CDR3 region has the DNA TGCAGTGCTAGTTCAAGACTAGCGGGAGCGGCAGATACGCAGTATTTT.

V gene TRBV18 combines with J gene TRBJ2-2; possibly TRBD1 for D (5 bases). The CDR3 contains 15 residues. The germline CDR1 and CDR2 sequences are KGHSH and LQKENI. The V and J ends lost 2 bases and 1 base respectively, with 8 bases between them. This CDR3 is CASSPFRENTGELFF. For the CDR3, the DNA is TGTGCCAGCTCACCATTCAGGGAGAACACCGGGGAGCTGTTTTTT.

This chain connects TRBV6-4 to TRBJ2-3; D is unresolved. The V and J ends lost 4 bases and 7 bases respectively, with 15 bases between them. Germline-derived CDR1 and CDR2 are MRHNA and SNTAGT. The CDR3 contains 14 residues. The chain's CDR3 is CASSAELYRHTQYF. CDR3 DNA sequence: TGTGCCAGCAGTGCCGAACTCTACCGGCATACGCAGTATTTT.

The chain links TRBV11-2 to TRBJ2-7; either TRBD1 or TRBD2 may fit D (5 bases each). Trimming pared 5 bases from V and 2 bases from J, leaving 13 bases between. Germline CDR1 SGHAT, CDR2 FQNNGV. The CDR3 contains 14 residues. The DNA of the CDR3 is TGTGCCAGCAGCCCGACGGGGCAGACCTACGAGCAGTACTTC. This codes for CASSPTGQTYEQYF.

This clonotype has just one count. J is TRBJ1-1 and V is TRBV18; D is unresolved. The V gene lost 6 bases and the J gene lost 3 bases, with 11 bases spanning the gap. Germline V gives CDR1 KGHSH, CDR2 LQKENI. The CDR3 extends over 13 amino acids. CDR3 sequence: CASSPREYTEAFF. CDR3 coding DNA: TGTGCCAGCTCGCCAAGGGAGTACACTGAAGCTTTCTTT. Variable domain in full (rest from reference TRBV18 and TRBJ1-1): NAGVMQNPRHLVRRRGQEARLRCSPMKGHSHVYWYRQLPEEGLKFMVYLQKENIIDESGMPKERFSAEFPKEGPSILRIQQVVRGDSAAYFCASSPREYTEAFFGQGTRLTVV.

J is TRBJ2-1 and V is TRBV5-6; the match to TRBD2 covers 10 bases. This CDR3 comprises 19 residues. V trimming: 4 bases; J trimming: 6 bases; junction bases outside the gene matches: 19. From germline, CDR1 is SGHDT and CDR2 YYEEEE. CDR3 loop: CASSPGVLLSGRAFNEQFF. CDR3 nucleotides: TGTGCCAGCAGCCCGGGGGTGCTACTCAGCGGGAGGGCCTTCAATGAGCAGTTCTTC. Complete variable domain (other parts from reference TRBV5-6 and TRBJ2-1): DAGVTQSPTHLIKTRGQQVTLRCSPKSGHDTVSWYQQALGQGPQFIFQYYEEEERQRGNFPDRFSGHQFPNYSSELNVNALLLGDSALYLCASSPGVLLSGRAFNEQFFGPGTRLTVL.

This chain joins TRBV5-1 and TRBJ2-6, with a tentative D call TRBD2 (5 bases). The germline CDR1 and CDR2 sequences are SGHRS and YFSETQ. CDR3 length equals 16 residues. V lost 0 bases to trimming and J lost 0 bases, with 7 bases between them. Written as DNA, the CDR3 is TGCGCCAGCAGCTTGGCCCGGGACTCTGGGGCCAACGTCCTGACTTTC. It encodes CASSLARDSGANVLTF. The full variable domain, in which reference TRBV5-1 and TRBJ2-6 provide the parts outside the CDR3, is KAGVTQTPRYLIKTRGQQVTLSCSPISGHRSVSWYQQTPGQGLQFLFEYFSETQRNKGNFPGRFSGRQFSNSRSEMNVSTLELGDSALYLCASSLARDSGANVLTFGAGSRLTVL.

This chain links TRBV19 with TRBJ2-7; 7 bases are a match to TRBD2. V was clipped by 3 bases and J by 4 bases; unmatched bases: 3. This CDR3 comprises 13 residues. The germline gives CDR1 LNHDA, CDR2 SQIVND (reference sequence). CDR3 sequence: CASSMSGGYEQYF. The CDR3 nucleotides read TGTGCCAGTAGTATGTCCGGGGGGTACGAGCAGTACTTC.

The genes are TRBV11-2 and TRBJ2-1; 7 bases agree with TRBD1. V lost 4 bases, J lost 0 bases, and 6 bases stayed unmatched. The V gene's germline CDR1 is SGHAT and CDR2 FQNNGV. The CDR3 covers 16 residues. The CDR3 sequence is CASSSQGTLSYNEQFF. The DNA of the CDR3 is TGTGCCAGCAGCTCACAGGGGACCCTCTCCTACAATGAGCAGTTCTTC.

J is TRBJ2-1 and V is TRBV12-3 or TRBV12-4, with 12 bases fitting TRBD2. This CDR3 has 16 residues. The J segment lost 7 bases and the V segment lost 2 bases, leaving 6 bases of the junction unmatched. CDR3 nucleotides: TGTGCCAGCAGTTTATCCCTAGCGGGAGGGGGAAATGAGCAGTTCTTC. Protein product: CASSLSLAGGGNEQFF.

This clonotype was detected once. This rearrangement joins TRBV4-3 to TRBJ2-1; 8 positions agree with TRBD2. Germline V gives CDR1 LGHNA, CDR2 YSLEER. After removal of 2 bases from V and 6 bases from J, the junction contained 12 bases not matched to a gene. The CDR3 is 17 residues long. The CDR3: CASSQRALAEGGNEQFF. DNA of the CDR3: TGCGCCAGCAGCCAACGGGCACTAGCGGAAGGGGGCAATGAGCAGTTCTTC.

V is TRBV5-6 and J is TRBJ2-1, with 16 bases identical to TRBD2. With 3 bases clipped from V and 9 bases from J, the junction kept 6 bases outside the gene matches. The CDR3 runs 16 residues. Germline loops: CDR1 SGHDT, CDR2 YYEEEE. CDR3 sequence reads: CASSWGLAGGPGEQFF. The DNA for the CDR3 is TGTGCCAGCAGCTGGGGACTAGCGGGAGGGCCGGGTGAGCAGTTCTTC.

V gene TRBV11-2 combines with J gene TRBJ2-1; 10 nucleotides match TRBD2. Germline V gene sequence: CDR1 SGHAT, CDR2 FQNNGV. The CDR3 runs 13 residues. J was trimmed by 15 bases and V by 0 bases; bases with no gene match: 5. The DNA for the CDR3 is TGTGCCAGCAGCTTAGAACGAGCGGGAGGGCCGTTCTTC. Its protein product is CASSLERAGGPFF.

The V gene is TRBV14, the J gene TRBJ2-3; D call uncertain. Germline V gene sequence: CDR1 SGHDN, CDR2 FVKESK. The length of the CDR3 is 15 residues. Trimming pared 4 bases from V and 3 bases from J, leaving 14 bases between. The DNA for the CDR3 is TGTGCCAGCAGCCCCTACGGCCTAGGGACAGATACGCAGTATTTT. It translates to CASSPYGLGTDTQYF.

The chain recombines TRBV20-1 with TRBJ2-7; D gene uncertain. Germline V gives CDR1 DFQATT, CDR2 SNEGSKA (reference sequence). This CDR3 comprises 11 residues. V lost 5 bases, J lost 6 bases, and 11 bases lay in between. CDR3 sequence reads: CSAFVLAEQYF. The CDR3 coding sequence is TGCAGTGCTTTTGTGCTCGCCGAGCAGTACTTC.